This T cell receptor (beta chain) was sequenced for a study of T cell responses to AZD1222 COVID-19 vaccine. The count of this clone is one. Its antigen is as yet unknown. Produced via immunoSEQ multiplex PCR; TCRdb's table is partial and in-frame only. The table records approximately 120,000 clones, more than 85% of them present only once. Germline-derived CDR1 and CDR2 are PRHDT and FYEKMQ (reference sequence). The CDR3 covers 12 residues. Between the trimmed V and J ends, which lost 3 bases and 4 bases, there was a span of 6 bases. Whole-study findings and limits: Seropositive AZD1222 recipients at baseline numbered only five or six. Following two doses of AZD1222, Spike-specific TCR breadth and depth rose.

The sequences come from peripheral blood, collected on day 0 of AZD1222 vaccination. This sequence was found in an adult in good health. J is TRBJ1-1 and V is TRBV13; no clear D gene. The CDR3 region is CASSFGATEAFF. As DNA, the CDR3 is TGTGCCAGCAGCTTCGGAGCCACTGAAGCTTTCTTT.